One sample yielded the 11 T cell receptor beta chains listed below, sequenced in a study of CD8+ T cells in alopecia areata. Indicated treatment: oral pan-JAK inhibitor, 5-10 mg twice daily. RNA was isolated and reverse transcribed to cDNA, the sequencing template. Assay: immunoSEQ multiplex PCR; the TCRdb copy retains only in-frame clones and omits some. Counted here are some 190,000 clones, approximately 57% occurring once; the ten biggest clones make up just over 1%. This specimen consisted of CD4+ T cells sorted from blood, obtained at week 24, from a patient treated with tofacitinib. The receptors stem from a human donor with alopecia areata.

The V and J genes are TRBV27 and TRBJ2-7, with D tentatively TRBD1 or TRBD2 (5 bases each). V lost 2 bases to trimming and J lost 2 bases, with 10 bases between them. The length of the CDR3 is 14 residues. Germline V gives CDR1 MNHEY, CDR2 SMNVEV (reference sequence). The CDR3 DNA reads TGTGCCAGCAGTTTAGCCGGGACCACCTACGAGCAGTACTTC. It specifies CASSLAGTTYEQYF.

The chain is built from TRBV10-3 and TRBJ2-3, with D tentatively TRBD2 (5 bases). This CDR3 has 16 amino acids. Germline-derived CDR1 and CDR2 are ENHRY and SYGVKD. V gave up 9 bases and J gave up 0 bases, with 19 bases separating them. CDR3 sequence (DNA): TGTGCCATATCATCGAGCGGTGGTGCGAGCACAGATACGCAGTATTTT. Residues: CAISSSGGASTDTQYF.

The rearrangement joins TRBV30 to TRBJ2-3, with a possible D match to TRBD2 (7 bases). V was cut by 0 bases and J by 1 base, with 11 bases left in between. In germline, CDR1 is GTSNPN, CDR2 SVGIG (reference sequence). There are 15 residues in the CDR3. Written as DNA, the CDR3 is TGTGCCTGGAGTGTACAAGGGGGGGGCACAGATACGCAGTATTTT. Its protein is CAWSVQGGGTDTQYF.

This clone was detected a few times. J is TRBJ2-7 and V is TRBV28; 7 bases line up with TRBD1. The CDR3 has 12 amino acids. Germline V gene lookup returns CDR1 MDHEN and CDR2 SYDVKM. Germline trimming cut 7 bases from V and 4 bases from J; bases unmatched to any gene: 4. CDR3 bases: TGTGCCAGCACCGGGACAGAGTACGAGCAGTACTTC. This sequence encodes CASTGTEYEQYF.

This chain links TRBV2 with TRBJ2-2; 10 bases are a match to TRBD1. This CDR3 has 15 amino acids. The V gene's germline CDR1 is SNHLY and CDR2 FYNNEI. Losses at the gene ends were 6 bases for V and 4 bases for J; bases not matched to a gene: 5. This CDR3 reads CASRPRTGGTGELFF. The CDR3 DNA is TGTGCCAGCAGGCCTAGGACAGGGGGCACCGGGGAGCTGTTTTTT.

The chain links TRBV7-2 to TRBJ2-7; TRBD1 is a possible D gene (5 bases). The CDR3 sequence is 14 residues long. Per germline, CDR1 SGHTA and CDR2 FQGNSA. V shed 1 base and J shed 0 bases, with 7 bases lying between them. The CDR3 DNA follows: TGTGCCAGCAGCTTAGACAGGCTCTCCTACGAGCAGTACTTC. This translates into CASSLDRLSYEQYF.

This clone was seen many times. The chain employs TRBV10-3 and TRBJ1-3; 7 bases agree with TRBD1. The CDR3 is made up of 15 amino acids. V trimming: 4 bases; J trimming: 4 bases; junction bases outside the gene matches: 7. Looked up from germline, CDR1 is ENHRY and CDR2 is SYGVKD. CDR3 in DNA: TGTGCCATCAGTGTTCGAGGGGGCACAGGAAACACCATATATTTT. Encoded protein: CAISVRGGTGNTIYF.

V and J are TRBV5-4 and TRBJ2-6, with D possibly matching TRBD1 (6 bases). In germline, CDR1 is SGHNT, CDR2 YYREEE (reference sequence). V dropped 2 bases and J dropped 2 bases, with 11 bases sitting between them. This CDR3 has 16 amino acids. The DNA of the CDR3 is TGTGCCAGCAGCTTAAATACAGGGACTGGGGCCAACGTCCTGACTTTC. Residues: CASSLNTGTGANVLTF.

The gene calls are TRBV2 and TRBJ1-1, with D unresolved. The CDR3 extends over 11 amino acids. Trimming removed 7 bases at V and 6 bases at J, with 9 bases between. Germline V CDR1 and CDR2: SNHLY, FYNNEI. The CDR3 region has the DNA TGTGCCAGCAATGGGGTTTCTGAAGCTTTCTTT. Amino acids: CASNGVSEAFF.

This chain uses TRBV6-5 with TRBJ1-6; 8 nucleotides align to TRBD1. Germline V gives CDR1 MNHEY, CDR2 SVGAGI. The CDR3 length is 15 residues. With V trimmed by 6 bases and J by 8 bases, 9 bases remained unmatched. The CDR3 reads CASRDTGGSDSPLHF. The CDR3 DNA reads as TGTGCCAGCAGGGATACAGGGGGTTCGGATTCACCCCTCCACTTT.

The CDR3 coding sequence is TGTGCCAGCAGCCTTAAGGGGTTGACTGAAGCTTTCTTT. It encodes CASSLKGLTEAFF. The chain is built from TRBV7-3 and TRBJ1-1; possibly TRBD1 for D (5 bases). The CDR3 extends over 13 amino acids. Germline CDR1 is SGHTA and CDR2 is FQGTGA. Trimming pared 5 bases from V and 5 bases from J, leaving 12 bases between.